A selection of T cell receptor beta chains follows, all from one sample in a study of CD8+CD57+ T cells in acquired aplastic anemia. TCRdb analysed the reads with MiXCR anew, one entry per CDR3 protein. The sample shows some 200,000 distinct CDR3 sequences, over 60% of them seen only once. Source material: sorted CD4+, CD8+, or CD8+CD57+ T cells (not recorded which) from PBMCs. Receptors originate from a human donor in good health. CDR3s include the opening cysteine and the closing phenylalanine or tryptophan. A D gene is named only where the DNA matches it firmly.

TRBJ1-1 | TRBV2 | - | CARKRQSRAEAFF
TRBJ2-7 | TRBV19 | - | CASSSDTSSYEQYF
TRBJ2-7 | TRBV24-1 | TRBD2 | CATSDPNSGRAHEQYF
TRBJ2-7 | TRBV27 | TRBD2 | CASSLLGLAGAYEQYF
TRBJ1-1 | TRBV6-1 | TRBD1 | CASRGDRATEAFF
TRBJ2-3 | TRBV5-1 | - | CASSLSALTDTQYF
TRBJ1-6 | TRBV20-1 | TRBD1 | CSARDLQGAQSPLHF
TRBJ2-2 | TRBV29-1 | TRBD1 | CSVDVKGTGDYTGELFF
TRBJ2-1 | TRBV29-1 | - | CSVEVVKNEQFF
TRBJ1-1 | TRBV14 | - | CASSRGDGDTEAFF
TRBJ1-5 | TRBV12-3/TRBV12-4 | - | CASRQLEYSNQPQHF
TRBJ2-1 | TRBV24-1 | - | CATSALRGRDRNEQFF
TRBJ2-1 | TRBV7-9 | TRBD2 | CASSPEAGDSYNEQFF
TRBJ2-5 | TRBV11-2 | TRBD2 | CASSFSGRGYQETQYF
TRBJ2-2 | TRBV20-1 | TRBD1 | CSAPPLNRGPGLNTGELFF
TRBJ1-1 | TRBV5-5 | - | CASSEPYTEAFF
TRBJ2-3 | TRBV10-3 | TRBD2 | CAISSIAGGTDTQYF
TRBJ2-7 | TRBV6-5 | - | CATSGAAGAYEQYF
TRBJ2-2 | TRBV7-6 | - | CASSLVQGGNTGELFF